This T cell receptor (beta chain) was identified in a study of patients and donors after allogeneic stem cell transplantation. TCRdb independently ran MiXCR on the RT-PCR reads; one entry per CDR3 protein. The data contain hundreds of thousands of distinct CDR3 sequences, around 16% of them singletons. CDR1 SGHTA and CDR2 FQGNSA come from the germline V gene. CDR3 size: 14 residues. V was clipped by 1 base and J by 6 bases, with 12 bases between them. This clonotype was seen repeatedly, ten times or more. The clonotype comes from a human donor who was either an allogeneic HSCT recipient or a stem cell or donor lymphocyte infusion donor (not recorded which). It is not recorded whose cells these are; they may come from a transplant donor. The chain recombines TRBV7-2 with TRBJ1-2; D remains ambiguous. The material sequenced was blood, either unsorted or a sorted T cell fraction (not recorded which). CDR3 coding DNA: TGTGCCAGCAGCTTAGTAAGCTGGGATCATGGCTACACCTTC. It is translated as CASSLVSWDHGYTF.